Each of the 15 T cell receptor beta chains below was sequenced from the same sample in a study of blood T cell repertoires in COVID-19. Assay: immunoSEQ multiplex PCR; the TCRdb copy retains only in-frame clones and omits some. Among 300,000 to 400,000 clones listed, around 87% were seen once. The specimen sequenced was peripheral blood. Receptors were obtained from a woman aged 55-69 years with COVID-19, enrolled during active disease.

This chain links TRBV3-1 (or the pseudogene TRBV3-2) with TRBJ2-5, with a tentative D call TRBD2 (6 bases). The CDR3 has 15 residues. Per germline, CDR1 LGHDT and CDR2 YNNKEL (reference sequence). V was pared by 2 bases and J by 4 bases, with 14 bases between. The CDR3 region is CASSQTAGLRETQYF. The CDR3 nucleotides read TGTGCCAGCAGCCAAACCGCCGGACTACGAGAGACCCAGTACTTC.

The chain uses TRBV7-2 and TRBJ2-7, with a possible D match to TRBD1 (5 bases). The V end was cut by 1 base, the J end by 2 bases, with 9 bases between. The CDR3 spans 14 residues. Germline CDR1 and CDR2: SGHTA and FQGNSA. The CDR3 loop reads CASSLDRRTYEQYF. As DNA, the CDR3 is TGTGCCAGCAGCTTAGACAGGAGAACCTACGAGCAGTACTTC.

This CDR3 is CASSLTSGGAWETQYF. CDR3 nucleotides: TGTGCCAGCAGCCTGACTAGCGGGGGGGCTTGGGAGACCCAGTACTTC. The chain combines TRBV11-2 with TRBJ2-5; 14 nucleotides line up with TRBD2. Germline V gene lookup returns CDR1 SGHAT and CDR2 FQNNGV. The CDR3 length is 16 residues. V shed 5 bases, J shed 5 bases, and the junction held 7 bases outside the gene matches.

The V call is TRBV19, the J call TRBJ1-6; 7 nucleotides line up with TRBD1. Trimming removed 4 bases from V and 7 bases from J; junction bases left unmatched: 4. CDR3 length equals 14 residues. The V gene's germline CDR1 is LNHDA and CDR2 SQIVND (reference sequence). CDR3 sequence reads: CASSTTGVNSPLHF. Written as DNA, the CDR3 is TGTGCCAGTAGTACTACAGGGGTAAATTCACCCCTCCACTTT.

The rearrangement joins TRBV7-2 to TRBJ2-1; 8 positions agree with TRBD2. Germline trimming cut 3 bases from V and 7 bases from J; bases unmatched to any gene: 8. This CDR3 region has 15 residues. Germline V gene data show CDR1 as SGHTA and CDR2 as FQGNSA. CDR3 in DNA: TGTGCCAGCAGCTTTACTAGCGGAGAGATTAATGAGCAGTTCTTC. Translating it yields CASSFTSGEINEQFF.

This sequence joins TRBV5-6 and TRBJ1-4, with D possibly matching TRBD1 (5 bases). Germline CDR1 is SGHDT and CDR2 is YYEEEE. Between the trimmed V and J ends, which lost 0 bases and 4 bases, there was a span of 7 bases. The CDR3 consists of 14 residues. CDR3 protein: CASSLGQSNEKLFF. In nucleotides, the CDR3 is TGTGCCAGCAGCTTGGGACAGAGTAATGAAAAACTGTTTTTT. The whole variable domain, filled in from reference TRBV5-6 and TRBJ1-4, reads DAGVTQSPTHLIKTRGQQVTLRCSPKSGHDTVSWYQQALGQGPQFIFQYYEEEERQRGNFPDRFSGHQFPNYSSELNVNALLLGDSALYLCASSLGQSNEKLFFGSGTQLSVL.

This chain links TRBV5-4 with TRBJ2-6; a possible D gene is TRBD1 (6 bases). Deletions cut 5 bases from V and 6 bases from J, with 15 bases between. Germline loops: CDR1 SGHNT, CDR2 YYREEE (reference sequence). The CDR3 is made up of 15 amino acids. The CDR3, as DNA: TGTGCCAGCAGACAGGACAGATCTCTGGCCAACGTCCTGACTTTC. Its translation is CASRQDRSLANVLTF.

V usage is TRBV7-2 and J usage is TRBJ1-5; D gene uncertain. Trimming took off 3 bases at V and 3 bases at J, with 12 bases between the two ends. The germline V gene encodes CDR1 SGHTA and CDR2 FQGNSA. The CDR3 sequence is 15 residues long. CDR3 nucleotides: TGTGCCAGCAGCTTTAGCAGCCCTTTCAATCAGCCCCAGCATTTT. It yields the protein CASSFSSPFNQPQHF.

The V and J genes are TRBV6-6 and TRBJ1-2, with 8 nucleotides matching TRBD1. The V gene end was trimmed by 5 bases and the J gene end by 0 bases; junction bases not matched to a gene: 5. CDR3 length equals 15 residues. Germline CDR1 MNHNY, CDR2 SVGAGI (reference sequence). CDR3 sequence: CASSAPQGANYGYTF. The CDR3 region has the DNA TGTGCCAGCAGTGCCCCACAGGGGGCTAACTATGGCTACACCTTC.

This chain connects TRBV10-3 to TRBJ1-1, with D uncertain. CDR1 and CDR2 from the germline V gene are ENHRY and SYGVKD. The V end was cut by 4 bases, the J end by 1 base, with 7 bases between. CDR3 length equals 13 residues. The DNA of the CDR3 is TGTGCCATCAGTGGTGCAGAGAACACTGAAGCTTTCTTT. This encodes CAISGAENTEAFF.

This rearrangement joins TRBV6-5 to TRBJ1-2; 10 bases are shared with TRBD1. The ends lost 4 bases at V and 4 bases at J; junction bases unmatched: 9. This CDR3 is built from 16 residues. Germline V lookup: CDR1 MNHEY, CDR2 SVGAGI. CDR3 sequence: CASSFAGTGVLYGYTF. As DNA, the CDR3 is TGTGCCAGCAGTTTCGCCGGGACAGGGGTTCTCTATGGCTACACCTTC.

This chain joins TRBV25-1 and TRBJ1-2, with TRBD1 identical over 9 bases. J gave up 3 bases and V 4 bases, and 9 bases lay outside the gene matches. The CDR3 covers 16 residues. Germline-derived CDR1 and CDR2 are MGHDK and SYGVNS. CDR3 in DNA: TGTGCCAGCAGTGGTGCACCGGGACAGGGACACTATGGCTACACCTTC. Protein: CASSGAPGQGHYGYTF.

The rearrangement uses TRBV19 and TRBJ1-2; D is uncertain. V was clipped by 2 bases and J by 3 bases, with 7 bases between them. Looked up from germline, CDR1 is LNHDA and CDR2 is SQIVND (reference sequence). The CDR3 has 13 residues. CDR3 in amino acids: CASSIQADYGYTF. The CDR3 DNA reads TGTGCCAGTAGTATACAGGCTGACTATGGCTACACCTTC. Combining the CDR3 with reference TRBV19 and TRBJ1-2 gives the whole variable domain DGGITQSPKYLFRKEGQNVTLSCEQNLNHDAMYWYRQDPGQGLRLIYYSQIVNDFQKGDIAEGYSVSREKKESFPLTVTSAQKNPTAFYLCASSIQADYGYTFGSGTRLTVV.

The V and J genes are TRBV18 and TRBJ1-6; tentatively, D is TRBD1 (6 bases). The CDR3 covers 14 residues. Germline CDR1 is KGHSH and CDR2 is LQKENI. Between the trimmed V and J ends, which lost 10 bases and 6 bases, there was a span of 16 bases. The CDR3 sequence: CATLQDSRNSPLHF. The CDR3 DNA follows: TGTGCCACCTTACAGGACAGCCGTAATTCACCCCTCCACTTT.

The gene calls are TRBV7-2 and TRBJ2-3, with 9 nucleotides matching TRBD2. The V and J ends lost 3 bases and 4 bases, in that order; junction bases with no gene match: 2. There are 14 residues in the CDR3. The germline CDR1 and CDR2 sequences are SGHTA and FQGNSA. The CDR3 sequence is CASSFGGGADTQYF. As DNA, the CDR3 is TGTGCCAGCAGCTTTGGCGGGGGGGCAGATACGCAGTATTTT.